This TCR beta chain appears in the sequencing data of a study of cytomegalovirus exposure and HLA in healthy donors. About the research overall: Unique TCR beta sequences numbering 120 million or so came from 150 million to 200 million T cells in an earlier analysis. General study findings and limits: A later analysis linked a missense DCLRE1C variant to TCR beta V- and J-gene trimming. Compared with the approximately 680-donor mean, an Asian-associated ancestry cluster reportedly had fewer N-insertions, according to a later analysis. While the bulk of TCR sequences proved rare, some public TCRs turned up in many donors.

The CDR3 has 15 amino acids. V gave up 1 base and J gave up 1 base, with 9 bases separating them. Per germline, CDR1 MNHNS and CDR2 SASEGT. PCR involved 60 Vbeta and 13 Jbeta primers. The assay was immunoSEQ multiplex PCR, and TCRdb's table has in-frame clones only and misses some. Counted here are over 120,000 clones, 78% occurring once; the ten biggest clones make up around 2.9%. For this clone: What it binds is unknown.

The source is a female donor in good health and CMV-seronegative. The material sequenced was PBMCs. The J gene is TRBJ2-3, the V gene TRBV6-1; TRBD2 might be the D (5 bases). The CDR3 DNA reads TGTGCCAGCAGTGAAGGACCGCGGGGCACAGATACGCAGTATTTT. It translates to CASSEGPRGTDTQYF.